One and the same sample provided the 10 T cell receptor beta chains below, sequenced in a study of cytomegalovirus exposure and HLA in healthy donors. PCR was performed using 60 Vbeta and 13 Jbeta primers. The data were produced by immunoSEQ multiplex PCR, yet TCRdb's version contains in-frame clones alone and is incomplete. The sample has 130,000 or so clones; roughly 73% are singletons. The sequencing sample was made of PBMCs. These receptors came from a man aged 40-50 years in good health and CMV-seronegative.

This chain links TRBV19 with TRBJ1-5; TRBD1 aligns across 9 bases. This CDR3 contains 14 residues. Looked up from germline, CDR1 is LNHDA and CDR2 is SQIVND (reference sequence). Trimming cost V 6 bases and J 3 bases; bases outside gene matches: 3. The CDR3 here is CASRDRGNNQPQHF. In nucleotides, the CDR3 is TGTGCCAGTAGGGACAGGGGAAACAATCAGCCCCAGCATTTT. Based on the CDR3 plus reference TRBV19 and TRBJ1-5, the full variable domain is DGGITQSPKYLFRKEGQNVTLSCEQNLNHDAMYWYRQDPGQGLRLIYYSQIVNDFQKGDIAEGYSVSREKKESFPLTVTSAQKNPTAFYLCASRDRGNNQPQHFGDGTRLSIL.

The chain has TRBV7-3 and TRBJ1-2; 7 nucleotides match TRBD1. The V segment lost 1 base and the J segment 12 bases; nucleotides outside the gene matches: 8. This CDR3 is built from 13 residues. Germline-derived CDR1 and CDR2 are SGHTA and FQGTGA. As DNA, the CDR3 is TGTGCCAGCAGCTTAAAAGGGGGCGTTAGACACACCTTC. This translates into CASSLKGGVRHTF.

Points on this clone: At one boundary the junction diverges from the germline segment, which might be a read error. The V gene is TRBV9, the J gene TRBJ2-1, with D perhaps TRBD1 (5 bases). The CDR3 covers 15 residues. Germline values: CDR1 SGDLS, CDR2 YYNGEE. The CDR3 loop is CASSGQPRPPNEPFF. CDR3 sequence (DNA): TGTGCCAGCAGCGGACAGCCGCGGCCCCCCAATGAGCCGTTCTTC.

This clone has a handful of counts. This chain connects TRBV4-2 to TRBJ1-4, with 7 bases lining up with TRBD1. CDR1 LGHNA and CDR2 YNFKEQ come from the germline V gene. The J segment lost 8 bases and the V segment lost 0 bases, leaving 6 bases of the junction unmatched. CDR3 length: 15 amino acids. The CDR3 DNA sequence: TGTGCCAGCAGCCAAGATCTGGGACAGAAGGAAAAACTGTTTTTT. Protein sequence: CASSQDLGQKEKLFF.

This chain links TRBV13 with TRBJ2-5; the D gene is possibly TRBD2 (6 bases). V lost 0 bases, J lost 4 bases, and 12 bases lay in between. The CDR3 has 15 amino acids. The germline V gene encodes CDR1 PRHDT and CDR2 FYEKMQ (reference sequence). CDR3 protein: CASSLGWGESETQYF. For the CDR3, the DNA is TGTGCCAGCAGCTTAGGGTGGGGGGAGTCAGAGACCCAGTACTTC.

As DNA, the CDR3 is TGTGCCTGGAGTTCCCCCTCTGTTTCACCCCTCCACTTT. Amino acids: CAWSSPSVSPLHF. This chain uses TRBV30 with TRBJ1-6; D not certain. This CDR3 region has 13 residues. Germline-derived CDR1 and CDR2 are GTSNPN and SVGIG (reference sequence). V was trimmed by 2 bases and J by 9 bases, leaving 11 bases between them. The variable domain in full, completed from reference TRBV30 and TRBJ1-6, reads SQTIHQWPATLVQPVGSPLSLECTVEGTSNPNLYWYRQAAGRGLQLLFYSVGIGQISSEVPQNLSASRPQDRQFILSSKKLLLSDSGFYLCAWSSPSVSPLHFGNGTRLTVT.

V usage is TRBV4-2 and J usage is TRBJ2-7, with 12 bases fitting TRBD2. Germline CDR1 is LGHNA and CDR2 is YNFKEQ. Trimming took 4 bases from V and 0 from J; bases not matched to a gene: 4. This CDR3 region has 16 residues. Here the CDR3 DNA reads TGTGCCAGCAGCCCGCGGACTAGCGGGGTCTCCTACGAGCAGTACTTC. This translates into CASSPRTSGVSYEQYF.

The rearrangement links TRBV7-9 to TRBJ1-5, with 7 bases lining up with TRBD1. There are 16 residues in the CDR3. Germline CDR1 reads SEHNR; CDR2 reads FQNEAQ (reference sequence). The V segment lost 5 bases and the J segment 0 bases; nucleotides outside the gene matches: 7. The CDR3 bases are TGTGCCAGCAGCGCCTCGACAGGGTATAGCAATCAGCCCCAGCATTTT. It is translated as CASSASTGYSNQPQHF.

The V and J genes are TRBV4-3 and TRBJ2-2; D not certain. From germline, CDR1 is LGHNA and CDR2 YSLEER. Deletions cut 2 bases from V and 3 bases from J, with 13 bases between. The CDR3 covers 16 residues. The CDR3 DNA reads as TGCGCCAGCAGCCAACAGACTGGTTCCTACACCGGGGAGCTGTTTTTT. It encodes CASSQQTGSYTGELFF.

The chain joins TRBV4-1 to TRBJ2-2; 8 positions match TRBD1. Germline-derived CDR1 and CDR2 are MGHRA and YSYEKL. The CDR3 is 15 amino acids. The junction had 4 bases not matched to a gene; V was cut back by 1 base and J by 6 bases. DNA for the CDR3: TGCGCCAGCAGCCAAGTGGACAGGGCCCCCGGGGAGCTGTTTTTT. It translates to CASSQVDRAPGELFF.